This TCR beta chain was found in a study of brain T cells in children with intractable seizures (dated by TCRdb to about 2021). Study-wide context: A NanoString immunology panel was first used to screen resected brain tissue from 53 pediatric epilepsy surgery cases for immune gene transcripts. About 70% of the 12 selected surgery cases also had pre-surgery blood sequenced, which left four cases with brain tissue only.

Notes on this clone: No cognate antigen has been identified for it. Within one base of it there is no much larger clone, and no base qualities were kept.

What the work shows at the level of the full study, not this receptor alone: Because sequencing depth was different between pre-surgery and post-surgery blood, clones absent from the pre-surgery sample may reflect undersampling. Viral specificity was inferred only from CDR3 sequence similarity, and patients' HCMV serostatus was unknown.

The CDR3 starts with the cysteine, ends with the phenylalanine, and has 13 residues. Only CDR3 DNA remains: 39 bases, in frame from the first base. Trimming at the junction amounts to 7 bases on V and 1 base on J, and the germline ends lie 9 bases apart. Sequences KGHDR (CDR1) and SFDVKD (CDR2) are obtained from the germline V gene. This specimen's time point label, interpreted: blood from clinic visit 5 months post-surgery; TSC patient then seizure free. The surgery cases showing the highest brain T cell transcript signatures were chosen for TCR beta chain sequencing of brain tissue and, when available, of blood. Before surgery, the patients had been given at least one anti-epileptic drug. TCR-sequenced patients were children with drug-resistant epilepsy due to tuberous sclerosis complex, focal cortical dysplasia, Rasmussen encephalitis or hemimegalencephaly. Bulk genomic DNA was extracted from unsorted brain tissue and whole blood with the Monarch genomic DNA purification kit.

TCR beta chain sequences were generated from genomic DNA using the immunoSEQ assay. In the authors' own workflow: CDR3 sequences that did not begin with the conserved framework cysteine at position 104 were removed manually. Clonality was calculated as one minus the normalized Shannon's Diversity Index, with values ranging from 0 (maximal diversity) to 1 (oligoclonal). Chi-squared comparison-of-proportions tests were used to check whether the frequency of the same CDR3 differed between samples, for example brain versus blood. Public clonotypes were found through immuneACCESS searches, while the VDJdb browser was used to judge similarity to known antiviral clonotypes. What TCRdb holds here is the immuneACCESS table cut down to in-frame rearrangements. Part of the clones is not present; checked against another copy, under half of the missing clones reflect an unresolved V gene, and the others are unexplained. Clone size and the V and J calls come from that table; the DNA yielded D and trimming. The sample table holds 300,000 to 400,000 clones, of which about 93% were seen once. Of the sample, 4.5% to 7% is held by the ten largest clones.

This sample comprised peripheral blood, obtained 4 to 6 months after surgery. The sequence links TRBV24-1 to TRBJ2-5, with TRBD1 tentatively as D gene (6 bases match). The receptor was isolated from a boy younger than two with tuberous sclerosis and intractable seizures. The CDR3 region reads CATREGGQETQYF. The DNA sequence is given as TGTGCCACCAGAGAAGGGGGCCAAGAGACCCAGTACTTC.